A selection of T cell receptor beta chains follows, all from one sample in a study of CD8+ T cells in alopecia areata. Only in-frame clones appear in the TCRdb table, and some are missing; sequencing was by immunoSEQ multiplex PCR. This sample yields approximately 180,000 clones, of which roughly 65% are seen a single time; about 1.7% belongs to the top ten. This material consisted of CD4+ T cells sorted from blood, taken at week 0. These receptors all come from a human donor with alopecia areata. The CDR3 runs from the conserved cysteine through the conserved F or W. D genes are given only for firm matches. Size is omitted from some rows. Given values are once, few, many or a class for expanded clones.

v_gene: TRBV20-1
abundance: NA
d_gene: NA
j_gene: TRBJ2-1
CDR3aa: CSARDNEQFF
CDR3nt: TGCAGTGCTAGGGACAATGAGCAGTTCTTC

v_gene: TRBV2
abundance: NA
d_gene: NA
j_gene: TRBJ1-2
CDR3aa: CASSEARQNYGYTF
CDR3nt: TGTGCCAGCAGTGAAGCGCGACAGAACTATGGCTACACCTTC

v_gene: TRBV7-3
abundance: NA
d_gene: TRBD2
j_gene: TRBJ2-1
CDR3aa: CASSLMERGGEQFF
CDR3nt: TGTGCCAGCAGCTTAATGGAGCGGGGTGGTGAGCAGTTCTTC

v_gene: TRBV7-9
abundance: medium-sized
d_gene: NA
j_gene: TRBJ2-6
CDR3aa: CASSPRISGANVLTF
CDR3nt: TGTGCCAGCAGCCCCAGGATCTCTGGGGCCAACGTCCTGACTTTC

v_gene: TRBV18
abundance: NA
d_gene: TRBD1
j_gene: TRBJ2-6
CDR3aa: CASSPRGLGANVLTF
CDR3nt: TGTGCCAGCTCACCAAGGGGGCTTGGGGCCAACGTCCTGACTTTC

v_gene: TRBV30
abundance: once
d_gene: TRBD1
j_gene: TRBJ2-1
CDR3aa: CAWSNRGQPRGNEQFF
CDR3nt: TGTGCCTGGAGTAATAGGGGACAGCCCCGGGGCAATGAGCAGTTCTTC

v_gene: TRBV5-6
abundance: NA
d_gene: NA
j_gene: TRBJ1-2
CDR3aa: CASSLSANYGYTF
CDR3nt: TGTGCCAGCAGCCTCAGTGCTAACTATGGCTACACCTTC

v_gene: TRBV28
abundance: NA
d_gene: TRBD2
j_gene: TRBJ2-3
CDR3aa: CASTASASGSSTDTQYF
CDR3nt: TGTGCCAGCACTGCGTCGGCTAGCGGGTCTAGCACAGATACGCAGTATTTT

v_gene: TRBV29-1
abundance: NA
d_gene: TRBD2
j_gene: TRBJ2-5
CDR3aa: CSVSSGGVETQYF
CDR3nt: TGCAGCGTTAGTAGCGGGGGGGTCGAGACCCAGTACTTC

v_gene: TRBV30
abundance: NA
d_gene: NA
j_gene: TRBJ2-1
CDR3aa: CAWSVHSNEQFF
CDR3nt: TGTGCCTGGAGTGTACATAGCAATGAGCAGTTCTTC

v_gene: TRBV30
abundance: few
d_gene: NA
j_gene: TRBJ1-5
CDR3aa: CAWSVLGGHQPQHF
CDR3nt: TGTGCCTGGAGTGTACTGGGGGGACATCAGCCCCAGCATTTT

v_gene: TRBV5-6
abundance: NA
d_gene: NA
j_gene: TRBJ1-2
CDR3aa: CASSLARTVGGYTF
CDR3nt: TGTGCCAGCAGCTTGGCGAGGACAGTGGGCGGCTACACCTTC